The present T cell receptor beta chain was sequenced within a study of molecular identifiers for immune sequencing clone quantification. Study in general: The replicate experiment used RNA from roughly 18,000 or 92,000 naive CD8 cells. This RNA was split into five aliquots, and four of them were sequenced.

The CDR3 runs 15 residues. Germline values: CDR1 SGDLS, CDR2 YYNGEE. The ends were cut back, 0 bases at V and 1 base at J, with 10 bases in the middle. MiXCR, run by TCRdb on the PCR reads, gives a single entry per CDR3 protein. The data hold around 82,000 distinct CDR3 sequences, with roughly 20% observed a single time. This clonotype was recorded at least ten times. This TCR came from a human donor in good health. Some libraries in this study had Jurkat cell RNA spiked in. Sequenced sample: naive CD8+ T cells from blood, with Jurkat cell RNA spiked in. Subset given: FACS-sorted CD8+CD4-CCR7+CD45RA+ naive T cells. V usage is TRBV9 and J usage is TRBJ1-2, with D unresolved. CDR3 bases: TGTGCCAGCAGCGTAGTTGACGCCCATAACTATGGCTACACCTTC. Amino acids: CASSVVDAHNYGYTF.